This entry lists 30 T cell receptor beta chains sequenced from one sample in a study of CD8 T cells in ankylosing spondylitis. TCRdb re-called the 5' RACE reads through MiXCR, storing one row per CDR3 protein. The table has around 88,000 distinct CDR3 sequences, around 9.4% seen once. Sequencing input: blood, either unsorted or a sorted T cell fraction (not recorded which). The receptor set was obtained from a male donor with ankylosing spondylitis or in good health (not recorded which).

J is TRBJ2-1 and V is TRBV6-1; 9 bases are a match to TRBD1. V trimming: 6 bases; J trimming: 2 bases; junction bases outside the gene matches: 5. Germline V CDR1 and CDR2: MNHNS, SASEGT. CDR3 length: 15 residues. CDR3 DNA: TGTGCCAGCAGGCGGGACAGGGAAACCTACAATGAGCAGTTCTTC. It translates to CASRRDRETYNEQFF.

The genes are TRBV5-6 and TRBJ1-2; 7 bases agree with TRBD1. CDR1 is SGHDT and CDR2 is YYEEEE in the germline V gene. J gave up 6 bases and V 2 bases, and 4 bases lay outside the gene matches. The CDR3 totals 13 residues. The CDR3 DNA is TGTGCCAGCAGCTTCGGACAGGAAGATGGCTACACCTTC. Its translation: CASSFGQEDGYTF.

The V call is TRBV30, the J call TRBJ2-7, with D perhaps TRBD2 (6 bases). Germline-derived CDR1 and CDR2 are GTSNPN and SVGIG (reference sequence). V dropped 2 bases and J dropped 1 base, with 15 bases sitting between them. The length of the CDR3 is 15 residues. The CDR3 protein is CAWSSLTGSSYEQYF. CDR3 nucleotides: TGTGCCTGGAGTTCCCTGACCGGGAGTTCCTACGAGCAGTACTTC.

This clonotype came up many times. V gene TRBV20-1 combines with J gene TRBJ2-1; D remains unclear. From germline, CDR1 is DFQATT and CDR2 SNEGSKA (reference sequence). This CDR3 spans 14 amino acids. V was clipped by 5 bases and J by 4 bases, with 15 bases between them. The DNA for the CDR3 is TGCAGTGCTCCCGGGCCGCCCCTGTACAATGAGCAGTTCTTC. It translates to CSAPGPPLYNEQFF.

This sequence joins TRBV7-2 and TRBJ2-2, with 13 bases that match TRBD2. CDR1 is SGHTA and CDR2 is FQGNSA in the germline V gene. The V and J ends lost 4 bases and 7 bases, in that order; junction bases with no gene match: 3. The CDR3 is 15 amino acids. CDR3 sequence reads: CASSSRTSGGGELFF. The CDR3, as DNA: TGTGCCAGCAGCTCCCGGACTAGCGGGGGCGGGGAGCTGTTTTTT.

CDR3 region: CASSLRGGLAGGQFF. CDR3 nucleotides: TGTGCCAGCAGCTTAAGGGGGGGACTAGCAGGTGGGCAGTTCTTC. V gene TRBV7-2 combines with J gene TRBJ2-1, with TRBD2 matching 9 bases. V shed 2 bases and J 12 bases; nucleotides not matched to a gene: 11. This CDR3 is built from 15 residues. CDR1 and CDR2 (germline): SGHTA, FQGNSA.

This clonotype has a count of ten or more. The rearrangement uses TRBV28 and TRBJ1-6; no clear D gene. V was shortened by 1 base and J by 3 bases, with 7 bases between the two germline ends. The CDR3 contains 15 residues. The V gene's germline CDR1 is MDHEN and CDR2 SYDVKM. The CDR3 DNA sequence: TGTGCCAGCAGTTTATCGGCCAACTATAATTCACCCCTCCACTTT. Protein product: CASSLSANYNSPLHF.

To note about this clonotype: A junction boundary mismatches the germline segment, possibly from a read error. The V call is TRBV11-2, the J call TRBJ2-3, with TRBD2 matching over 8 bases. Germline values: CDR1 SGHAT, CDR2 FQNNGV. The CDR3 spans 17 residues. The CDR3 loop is CSSSLFRRGEATDTQYF. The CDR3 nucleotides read TGTTCCAGCAGCTTATTCAGGCGGGGGGAGGCAACAGATACGCAGTATTTT.

The CDR3 DNA is TGTGCCAGCAGTGAATTTGGGGGGCCTGGGGCCAACGTCCTGACTTTC. Protein sequence: CASSEFGGPGANVLTF. The chain uses TRBV2 and TRBJ2-6; D assignment may be TRBD1 or TRBD2 (6 bases each). Germline CDR1 SNHLY, CDR2 FYNNEI. CDR3 size: 16 residues. With 2 bases removed from V and 2 bases from J, the gap between germline ends came to 10 bases.

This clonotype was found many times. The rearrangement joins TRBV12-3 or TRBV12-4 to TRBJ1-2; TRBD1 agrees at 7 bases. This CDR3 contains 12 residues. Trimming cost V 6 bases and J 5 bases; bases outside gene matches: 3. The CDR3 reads CASRTGRYGYTF. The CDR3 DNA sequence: TGTGCCAGCAGGACAGGGAGGTATGGCTACACCTTC.

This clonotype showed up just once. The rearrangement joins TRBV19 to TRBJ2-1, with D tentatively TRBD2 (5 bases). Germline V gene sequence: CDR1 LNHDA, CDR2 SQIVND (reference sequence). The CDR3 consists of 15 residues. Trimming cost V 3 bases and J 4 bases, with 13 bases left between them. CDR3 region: CASSIIAWDYNEQFF. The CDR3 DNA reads TGTGCCAGTAGTATCATAGCGTGGGATTACAATGAGCAGTTCTTC.

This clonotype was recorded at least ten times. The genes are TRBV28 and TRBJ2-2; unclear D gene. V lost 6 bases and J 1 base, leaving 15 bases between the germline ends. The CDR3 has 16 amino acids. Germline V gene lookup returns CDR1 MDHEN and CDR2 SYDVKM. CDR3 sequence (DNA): TGTGCCAGCAGGAGATTTTCAGACCGGAACACCGGGGAGCTGTTTTTT. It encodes CASRRFSDRNTGELFF.

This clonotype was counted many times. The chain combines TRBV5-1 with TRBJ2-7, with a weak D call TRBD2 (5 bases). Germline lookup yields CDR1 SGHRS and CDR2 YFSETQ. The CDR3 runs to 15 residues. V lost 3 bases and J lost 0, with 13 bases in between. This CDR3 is CASSWEEGSSYEQYF. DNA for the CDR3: TGCGCCAGCAGCTGGGAAGAGGGAAGCTCCTACGAGCAGTACTTC.

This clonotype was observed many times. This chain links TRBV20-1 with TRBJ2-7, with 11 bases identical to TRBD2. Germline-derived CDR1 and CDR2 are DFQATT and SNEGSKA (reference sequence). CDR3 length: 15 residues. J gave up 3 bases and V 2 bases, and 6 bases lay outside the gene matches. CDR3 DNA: TGCAGTGCTAGATCCCTGACTAGCGGGGACTACGAGCAGTACTTC. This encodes CSARSLTSGDYEQYF.

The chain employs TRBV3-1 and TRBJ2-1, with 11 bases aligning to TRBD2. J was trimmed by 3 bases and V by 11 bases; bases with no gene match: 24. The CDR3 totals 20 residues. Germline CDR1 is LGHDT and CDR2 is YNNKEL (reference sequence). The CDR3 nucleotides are TGTGCCTCCACCCAGCCCTCTAGCGGGGGGATGTGGGGTGGCTACAATGAGCAGTTCTTC. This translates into CASTQPSSGGMWGGYNEQFF.

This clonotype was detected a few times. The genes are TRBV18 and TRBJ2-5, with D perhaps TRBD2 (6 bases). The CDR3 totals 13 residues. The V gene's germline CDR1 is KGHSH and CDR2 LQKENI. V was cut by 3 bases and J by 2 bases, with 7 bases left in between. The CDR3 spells CASSPTRQETQYF. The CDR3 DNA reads TGTGCCAGCTCACCGACTAGACAAGAGACCCAGTACTTC.

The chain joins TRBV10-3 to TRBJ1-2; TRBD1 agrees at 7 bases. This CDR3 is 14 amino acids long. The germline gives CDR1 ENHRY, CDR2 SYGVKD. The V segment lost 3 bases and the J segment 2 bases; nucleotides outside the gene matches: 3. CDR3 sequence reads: CAISDQTGNYGYTF. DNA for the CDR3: TGTGCCATCAGTGACCAGACAGGGAACTATGGCTACACCTTC.

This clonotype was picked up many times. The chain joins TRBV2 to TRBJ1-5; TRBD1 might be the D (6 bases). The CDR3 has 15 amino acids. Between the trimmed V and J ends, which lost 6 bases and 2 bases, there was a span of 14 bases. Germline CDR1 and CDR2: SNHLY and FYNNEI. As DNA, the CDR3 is TGTGCCAGCAGAACGGGGGGCGAGGGCAATCAGCCCCAGCATTTT. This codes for CASRTGGEGNQPQHF.

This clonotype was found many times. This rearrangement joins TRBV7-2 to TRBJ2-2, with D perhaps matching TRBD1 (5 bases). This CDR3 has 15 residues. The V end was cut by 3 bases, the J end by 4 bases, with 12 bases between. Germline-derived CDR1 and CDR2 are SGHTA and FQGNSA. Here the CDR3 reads CASSLVQDRTGELFF. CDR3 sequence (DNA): TGTGCCAGCAGCTTGGTACAGGACCGCACCGGGGAGCTGTTTTTT.

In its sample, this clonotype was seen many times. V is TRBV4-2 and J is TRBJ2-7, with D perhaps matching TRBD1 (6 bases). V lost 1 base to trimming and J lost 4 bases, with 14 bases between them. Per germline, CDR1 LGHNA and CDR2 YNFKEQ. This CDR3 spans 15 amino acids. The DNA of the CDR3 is TGTGCCAGCAGCCAAGTATTGGGGGCTGGTTACGAGCAGTACTTC. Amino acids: CASSQVLGAGYEQYF.

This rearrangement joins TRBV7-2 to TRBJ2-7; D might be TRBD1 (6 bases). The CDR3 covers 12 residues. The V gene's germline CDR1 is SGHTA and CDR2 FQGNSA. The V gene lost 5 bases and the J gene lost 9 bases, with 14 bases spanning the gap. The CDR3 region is CASSPLGALQYF. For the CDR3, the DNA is TGTGCCAGCAGCCCCCTGGGGGCGCTGCAGTACTTC.

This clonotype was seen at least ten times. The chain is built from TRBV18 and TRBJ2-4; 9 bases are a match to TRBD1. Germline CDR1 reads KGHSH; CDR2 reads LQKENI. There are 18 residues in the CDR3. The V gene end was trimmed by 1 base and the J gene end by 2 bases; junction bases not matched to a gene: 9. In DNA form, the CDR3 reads TGTGCCAGCTCACCACTCCCCTCTGGACAGGGGACCAAAAACATTCAGTACTTC. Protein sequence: CASSPLPSGQGTKNIQYF.

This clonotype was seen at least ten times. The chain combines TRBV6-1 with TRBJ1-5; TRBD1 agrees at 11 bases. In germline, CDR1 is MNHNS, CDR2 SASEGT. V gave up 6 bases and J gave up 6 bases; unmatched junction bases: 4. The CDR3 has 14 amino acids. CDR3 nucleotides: TGTGCCAGCAGAGACGGACAGGGGGCTCAGCCCCAGCATTTT. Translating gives CASRDGQGAQPQHF.

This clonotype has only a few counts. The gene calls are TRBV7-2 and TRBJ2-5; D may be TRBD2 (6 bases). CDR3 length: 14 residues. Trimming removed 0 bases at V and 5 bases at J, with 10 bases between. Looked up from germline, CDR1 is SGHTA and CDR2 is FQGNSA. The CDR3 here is CASSLAAGIETQYF. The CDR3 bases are TGTGCCAGCAGCTTAGCTGCGGGGATTGAGACCCAGTACTTC.

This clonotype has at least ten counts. CDR3 in DNA: TGTGCCAGCAGTTACTCTTTCGAGGGCAACACTGAAGCTTTCTTT. Its protein product is CASSYSFEGNTEAFF. This chain connects TRBV6-5 to TRBJ1-1, with D uncertain. Germline V CDR1 and CDR2: MNHEY, SVGAGI. The CDR3 has 15 amino acids. V shed 0 bases and J shed 2 bases, with 10 bases lying between them.

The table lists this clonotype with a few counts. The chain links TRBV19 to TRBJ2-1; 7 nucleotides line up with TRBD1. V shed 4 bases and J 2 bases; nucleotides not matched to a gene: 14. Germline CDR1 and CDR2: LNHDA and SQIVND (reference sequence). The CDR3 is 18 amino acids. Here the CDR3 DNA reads TGTGCCAGTAGTAACCTCCCTACAGGGGCTTCTCCCTACAATGAGCAGTTCTTC. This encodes CASSNLPTGASPYNEQFF. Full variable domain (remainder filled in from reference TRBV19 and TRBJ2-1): DGGITQSPKYLFRKEGQNVTLSCEQNLNHDAMYWYRQDPGQGLRLIYYSQIVNDFQKGDIAEGYSVSREKKESFPLTVTSAQKNPTAFYLCASSNLPTGASPYNEQFFGPGTRLTVL.

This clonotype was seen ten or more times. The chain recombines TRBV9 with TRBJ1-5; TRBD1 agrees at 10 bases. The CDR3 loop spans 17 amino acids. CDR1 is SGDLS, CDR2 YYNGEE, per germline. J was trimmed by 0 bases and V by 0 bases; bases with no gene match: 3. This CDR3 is CASSVGQGAYSNQPQHF. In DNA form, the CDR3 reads TGTGCCAGCAGCGTAGGACAGGGGGCCTATAGCAATCAGCCCCAGCATTTT.

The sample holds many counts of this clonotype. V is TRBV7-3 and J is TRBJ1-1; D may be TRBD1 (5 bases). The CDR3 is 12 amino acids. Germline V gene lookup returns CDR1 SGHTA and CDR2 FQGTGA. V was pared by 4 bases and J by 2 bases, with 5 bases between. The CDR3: CASSWTNTEAFF. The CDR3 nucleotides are TGTGCCAGCAGCTGGACAAACACTGAAGCTTTCTTT.

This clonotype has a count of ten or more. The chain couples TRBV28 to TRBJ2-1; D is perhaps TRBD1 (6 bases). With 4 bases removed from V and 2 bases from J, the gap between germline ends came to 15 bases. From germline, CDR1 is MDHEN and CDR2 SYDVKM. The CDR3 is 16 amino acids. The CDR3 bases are TGTGCCAGCAGTTCCCTACAGGGTTTTGCCTACAATGAGCAGTTCTTC. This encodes CASSSLQGFAYNEQFF.

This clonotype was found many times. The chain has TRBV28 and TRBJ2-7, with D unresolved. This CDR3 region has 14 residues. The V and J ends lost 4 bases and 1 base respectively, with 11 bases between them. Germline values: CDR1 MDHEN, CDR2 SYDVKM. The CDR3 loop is CASSSQAFSYEQYF. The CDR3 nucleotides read TGTGCCAGCAGTTCGCAGGCGTTTTCCTACGAGCAGTACTTC.